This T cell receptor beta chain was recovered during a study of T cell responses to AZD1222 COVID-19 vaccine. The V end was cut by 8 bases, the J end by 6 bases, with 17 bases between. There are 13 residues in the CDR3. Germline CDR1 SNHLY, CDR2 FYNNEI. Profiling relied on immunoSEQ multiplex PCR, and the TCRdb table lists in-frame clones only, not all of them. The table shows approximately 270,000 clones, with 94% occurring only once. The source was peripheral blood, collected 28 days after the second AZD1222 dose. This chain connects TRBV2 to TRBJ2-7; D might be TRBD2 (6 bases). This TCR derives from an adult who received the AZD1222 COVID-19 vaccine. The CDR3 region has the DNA TGTGCCAGCTCGGGCGGGGCCCTACGCGAGCAGTACTTC. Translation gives CASSGGALREQYF.